The 6 T cell receptor beta chains reported below all come from one sample, sequenced in a study of shared clonotypes between healthy human individuals. Produced via immunoSEQ multiplex PCR; TCRdb's table is partial and in-frame only. The repertoire consists of millions of clones, with 90% to 95% occurring once and the leading ten covering 1.7%. CD8 cells regarded as naive lacked CD45RO, were positively chosen for CCR7, and omitted terminally differentiated effector memory CD45RA+ cells. The sample taken for sequencing was naive CD8+ T cells from PBMCs. All receptors come from a man aged 18 to 35 in good health. Some clones in this sample may be carry-over from other donors' samples.

The J gene is TRBJ2-1, the V gene TRBV30, with D possibly matching TRBD2 (6 bases). The CDR3 length is 14 residues. The V end was cut by 8 bases, the J end by 1 base, with 15 bases between. From germline, CDR1 is GTSNPN and CDR2 SVGIG (reference sequence). CDR3 amino acids: CAAEAGGSYNEQFF. The CDR3 bases are TGTGCCGCCGAAGCGGGCGGATCCTACAATGAGCAGTTCTTC. The full variable domain, rest sourced from reference TRBV30 and TRBJ2-1, is SQTIHQWPATLVQPVGSPLSLECTVEGTSNPNLYWYRQAAGRGLQLLFYSVGIGQISSEVPQNLSASRPQDRQFILSSKKLLLSDSGFYLCAAEAGGSYNEQFFGPGTRLTVL.

The V call is TRBV28, the J call TRBJ2-7; maybe TRBD1 (6 bases). CDR1 and CDR2 (germline): MDHEN, SYDVKM. CDR3 length: 18 amino acids. Trimming removed 2 bases from V and 6 bases from J, with 26 bases in between. Written as DNA, the CDR3 is TGTGCCAGCAGTTTACGGAGAGTTAGGGGGACATCGTGGCTCGAGCAGTACTTC. Translating it yields CASSLRRVRGTSWLEQYF.

The V gene is TRBV28, the J gene TRBJ1-1; D perhaps matches TRBD1 (5 bases). Trimming cost V 7 bases and J 2 bases, with 14 bases left between them. The CDR3 extends over 14 amino acids. Germline assignment: CDR1 MDHEN and CDR2 SYDVKM. The CDR3 DNA follows: TGTGCCAGCACCGAGCTTGGGGGAAACACTGAAGCTTTCTTT. Encoded protein: CASTELGGNTEAFF.

This chain connects TRBV20-1 to TRBJ2-7; unclear D gene. V shed 6 bases and J shed 4 bases, with 10 bases lying between them. Germline CDR1 reads DFQATT; CDR2 reads SNEGSKA (reference sequence). The CDR3 is 11 residues long. CDR3 in amino acids: CSAHRQYEQYF. The CDR3 nucleotides are TGCAGTGCACACCGGCAATACGAGCAGTACTTC.

The J gene is TRBJ1-1, the V gene TRBV27; D might be TRBD1 (5 bases). Trimming took off 2 bases at V and 1 base at J, with 14 bases between the two ends. The CDR3 is made up of 16 amino acids. Germline V gene lookup returns CDR1 MNHEY and CDR2 SMNVEV (reference sequence). The CDR3 spells CASSLQGGVWNTEAFF. The CDR3 nucleotides read TGTGCCAGCAGTTTACAGGGTGGGGTGTGGAACACTGAAGCTTTCTTT.

About this clone itself: This same CDR3 is encoded by further DNA sequences in the sample. The chain joins TRBV9 to TRBJ2-7, with TRBD2 matching over 14 bases. The CDR3 runs 16 residues. Germline loops: CDR1 SGDLS, CDR2 YYNGEE. Trimming at V came to 3 bases and at J to 0 bases, leaving 2 bases not matched to a gene. DNA for the CDR3: TGTGCCAGCAGCGCCGGGACTAGCGGGAGCTCCTACGAGCAGTACTTC. Translated, it gives CASSAGTSGSSYEQYF.